This T cell receptor (beta chain) was recovered during a study of CD8 T cells in Susac syndrome. Study findings and constraints: The TCR sequencing and HLA analysis in the study involved a relatively small number of individuals, as the study acknowledged.

Only one count was recorded for this clonotype. Its antigen is as yet unknown. V gave up 8 bases and J gave up 5 bases, with 18 bases separating them. The CDR3 has 13 amino acids. Germline V gives CDR1 DFQATT, CDR2 SNEGSKA (reference sequence). The study used treatment-naive patients who had stable or active relapsing-remitting disease as multiple sclerosis controls. In contrast to the negatively isolated CD8+ and CD4+ T cells, TEMRA cells were FACS-enriched. The authors reverse transcribed roughly 0.5 to 1 ug RNA with random hexamers. The immunoSEQ assay covered 54 Vbeta and 13 Jbeta segments for CDR3. TCRdb itself ran the immunoSEQ multiplex PCR reads through MiXCR, one entry per CDR3 protein. In the table there are about 160,000 distinct CDR3 sequences, roughly 94% of which are singletons.

Sequencing was done on a sample of CD4+ T cells from PBMCs. The V call is TRBV20-1, the J call TRBJ2-5, with D unresolved. The receptor was derived from a human donor with multiple sclerosis. The CDR3 nucleotides are TGCAGTACTATAAAGACAAGCCCGGAGACCCAGTACTTC. It translates to CSTIKTSPETQYF.